One and the same sample provided the 30 T cell receptor beta chains below, sequenced in a study of cytomegalovirus exposure and HLA in healthy donors. Assay used: immunoSEQ multiplex PCR; TCRdb lists only in-frame clones, some missing. Among approximately 130,000 clones listed, roughly 84% were seen once. Sequenced sample: PBMCs. These receptors were obtained from a woman aged 30 to 39 in good health and CMV-seronegative.

The V gene is TRBV18, the J gene TRBJ1-2; D gene unclear. The CDR3 length is 12 residues. Trimming took off 3 bases at V and 7 bases at J, with 9 bases between the two ends. Germline CDR1 is KGHSH and CDR2 is LQKENI. CDR3 region: CASSPPGAGYTF. As DNA, the CDR3 is TGTGCCAGCTCACCTCCGGGAGCTGGCTACACCTTC. The full variable domain, completed using reference TRBV18 and TRBJ1-2, is NAGVMQNPRHLVRRRGQEARLRCSPMKGHSHVYWYRQLPEEGLKFMVYLQKENIIDESGMPKERFSAEFPKEGPSILRIQQVVRGDSAAYFCASSPPGAGYTFGSGTRLTVV.

The rearrangement links TRBV11-2 to TRBJ1-4; D might be TRBD1 (5 bases). The V gene's germline CDR1 is SGHAT and CDR2 FQNNGV. The CDR3 covers 14 residues. V was clipped by 5 bases and J by 5 bases, with 12 bases between them. CDR3 sequence (DNA): TGTGCCAGCAGCGCGGCGGGGGGGAATGAAAAACTGTTTTTT. Translation: CASSAAGGNEKLFF.

The CDR3 DNA follows: TGTGCCAGACTATGGACCGAGAATTCCGGGGGGCAACAAGAGACCCAGTACTTC. It specifies CARLWTENSGGQQETQYF. The chain links TRBV5-5 to TRBJ2-5, with a tentative D call TRBD2 (7 bases). V was cut by 8 bases and J by 2 bases, with 28 bases left in between. CDR1 and CDR2 (germline): SGHKS, YYEKEE (reference sequence). The CDR3 sequence is 18 residues long.

This sequence joins TRBV7-6 and TRBJ1-2, with a weak D call TRBD1 (6 bases). V was clipped by 5 bases and J by 1 base, with 11 bases between them. Looked up from germline, CDR1 is SGHVS and CDR2 is FNYEAQ. The CDR3 consists of 14 residues. CDR3 in DNA: TGTGCCAGCAGCCCTACGGACAGTAACTATGGCTACACCTTC. Encoded protein: CASSPTDSNYGYTF. Full variable domain (missing parts from reference TRBV7-6 and TRBJ1-2): GAGVSQSPRYKVTKRGQDVALRCDPISGHVSLYWYRQALGQGPEFLTYFNYEAQQDKSGLPNDRFSAERPEGSISTLTIQRTEQRDSAMYRCASSPTDSNYGYTFGSGTRLTVV.

This clone was picked up one time. The rearrangement joins TRBV19 to TRBJ2-3; 9 nucleotides agree with TRBD1. Germline V gene sequence: CDR1 LNHDA, CDR2 SQIVND (reference sequence). The CDR3 consists of 16 residues. Trimming took 5 bases from V and 4 from J; bases not matched to a gene: 10. The CDR3 is CASSVGTGQSADTQYF. The CDR3 nucleotides read TGTGCCAGTAGTGTCGGGACAGGGCAAAGCGCAGATACGCAGTATTTT. Supplemented by reference TRBV19 and TRBJ2-3, the full variable domain reads DGGITQSPKYLFRKEGQNVTLSCEQNLNHDAMYWYRQDPGQGLRLIYYSQIVNDFQKGDIAEGYSVSREKKESFPLTVTSAQKNPTAFYLCASSVGTGQSADTQYFGPGTRLTVL.

The V call is TRBV10-3, the J call TRBJ1-6, with 10 bases matching TRBD1. V trimming: 0 bases; J trimming: 5 bases; junction bases outside the gene matches: 4. CDR3 length: 17 amino acids. Germline lookup yields CDR1 ENHRY and CDR2 SYGVKD. CDR3 sequence reads: CAISESRTGGHNSPLHF. In DNA form, the CDR3 reads TGTGCCATCAGTGAGTCAAGGACAGGGGGGCATAATTCACCCCTCCACTTT.

This chain uses TRBV29-1 with TRBJ2-7, with 7 bases aligning to TRBD1. V lost 6 bases to trimming and J lost 2 bases; unmatched junction nucleotides: 7. This CDR3 region has 13 residues. Germline CDR1 and CDR2: SQVTM and ANQGSEA. In DNA, the CDR3 is TGCAGCGTCGACGCAGGGGGAGCCTACGAGCAGTACTTC. This gives the protein CSVDAGGAYEQYF.

The chain uses TRBV11-1 and TRBJ2-2; D uncertain. Germline assignment: CDR1 SGHAT and CDR2 FQDESV (reference sequence). With 2 bases removed from V and 5 bases from J, the gap between germline ends came to 12 bases. CDR3 size: 15 residues. The CDR3 DNA reads as TGTGCCAGCAGCTTAATCGGTCCCTTTACCGGGGAGCTGTTTTTT. This translates into CASSLIGPFTGELFF.

This clone has a handful of counts. The chain uses TRBV6-5 and TRBJ1-3; 10 bases map to TRBD1. In germline, CDR1 is MNHEY, CDR2 SVGAGI. The trim removed 8 bases at V and 4 bases at J, leaving 5 bases unmatched. The CDR3 sequence is 14 residues long. The CDR3 reads CASGTGEKGNTIYF. CDR3 in DNA: TGTGCCAGCGGGACAGGGGAGAAGGGAAACACCATATATTTT.

This clone appeared once. This chain links TRBV12-2 with TRBJ2-5; the D call TRBD1 from the table was never checked on the DNA. TRBV12-2 is a known pseudogene. The CDR3 is made up of 8 amino acids. The CDR3 spells CASRSMYF. CDR3 bases: TGTGCAAGTCGCTCCATGTACTTC.

The chain uses TRBV19 and TRBJ1-2; 8 bases match TRBD1. CDR3 size: 14 residues. The germline gives CDR1 LNHDA, CDR2 SQIVND (reference sequence). J lost 7 bases, V lost 4 bases, and 8 bases had no gene match. The CDR3 bases are TGTGCCAGTAGTACAGACGACAGGGGAGGTGGCTACACCTTC. Residues: CASSTDDRGGGYTF.

This rearrangement joins TRBV6-1 to TRBJ1-2, with D maybe TRBD1 (5 bases). CDR1 and CDR2 from the germline V gene are MNHNS and SASEGT. The CDR3 has 13 amino acids. The ends were cut back, 5 bases at V and 2 bases at J, with 9 bases in the middle. DNA of the CDR3: TGTGCCAGCAGTACGACAGAAAACTATGGCTACACCTTC. Amino acids: CASSTTENYGYTF.

The genes are TRBV9 and TRBJ2-2; 7 nucleotides line up with TRBD1. The CDR3 has 14 residues. Germline V CDR1 and CDR2: SGDLS, YYNGEE. The J segment lost 9 bases and the V segment lost 4 bases, leaving 9 bases of the junction unmatched. CDR3 nucleotides: TGTGCCAGCAGCCCTAGACAGGGTTTAAGGGAGCTGTTTTTT. Amino acids: CASSPRQGLRELFF.

The CDR3 loop reads CASSLVGVEGTEAFF. Here the CDR3 DNA reads TGCGCCAGCAGCCTCGTCGGAGTGGAGGGGACTGAAGCTTTCTTT. The gene calls are TRBV4-3 and TRBJ1-1; weak D call: TRBD1 (5 bases). This CDR3 region has 15 residues. Germline CDR1 LGHNA, CDR2 YSLEER. Trimming removed 4 bases at V and 5 bases at J, with 17 bases between.

The rearrangement joins TRBV6-5 to TRBJ1-1, with D unclear. Trimming pared 6 bases from V and 0 bases from J, leaving 11 bases between. Germline values: CDR1 MNHEY, CDR2 SVGAGI. This CDR3 has 14 amino acids. CDR3: CASSLFSMNTEAFF. CDR3 coding DNA: TGTGCCAGCAGCCTCTTCTCTATGAACACTGAAGCTTTCTTT.

This chain connects TRBV6-6 to TRBJ2-1, with 9 bases lining up with TRBD1. The junction had 7 bases not matched to a gene; V was cut back by 0 bases and J by 7 bases. Germline CDR1 and CDR2: MNHNY and SVGAGI (reference sequence). The CDR3 consists of 16 residues. The CDR3 DNA reads TGTGCCAGCAGTTACTCAGGTACAGGGGGCAGAAATGAGCAGTTCTTC. This encodes CASSYSGTGGRNEQFF.

The rearrangement joins TRBV6-5 to TRBJ1-2; D remains ambiguous. Germline V gene data show CDR1 as MNHEY and CDR2 as SVGAGI. Deletions cut 0 bases from V and 6 bases from J, with 11 bases between. CDR3 size: 14 residues. The DNA of the CDR3 is TGTGCCAGCAGTTACTCGTTCGGAGGGCATGGCTACACCTTC. It codes for CASSYSFGGHGYTF.

V usage is TRBV10-1 and J usage is TRBJ2-7; perhaps TRBD1 as D (6 bases). CDR1 and CDR2 from the germline V gene are WNHNN and SYGVQD (reference sequence). The CDR3 is 15 amino acids. With 6 bases removed from V and 0 bases from J, the gap between germline ends came to 15 bases. The CDR3: CASSLTGYCSYEQYF. The CDR3 DNA follows: TGCGCCAGCAGCCTCACAGGGTACTGCTCCTACGAGCAGTACTTC.

The rearrangement joins TRBV25-1 to TRBJ2-7; no firm D call. Trimming removed 0 bases at V and 1 base at J, with 7 bases between. The germline CDR1 and CDR2 sequences are MGHDK and SYGVNS. The CDR3 runs to 14 residues. The CDR3 DNA follows: TGTGCCAGCAGTGAATATAGAAGTTCCTACGAGCAGTACTTC. It codes for CASSEYRSSYEQYF.

The J gene is TRBJ1-1, the V gene TRBV18; D gene unclear. The CDR3 is 13 amino acids. The V end was cut by 0 bases, the J end by 9 bases, with 11 bases between. The germline V gene has CDR1 KGHSH and CDR2 LQKENI. The DNA for the CDR3 is TGTGCCAGCTCACCACCGTCTGAGCTTAAAGCTTTCTTT. Translating gives CASSPPSELKAFF.

This chain links TRBV6-5 with TRBJ2-7; maybe TRBD2 (5 bases). V was shortened by 5 bases and J by 6 bases, with 11 bases between the two germline ends. Germline V gene lookup returns CDR1 MNHEY and CDR2 SVGAGI. This CDR3 spans 12 amino acids. CDR3 in amino acids: CASSPGMAEQYF. DNA for the CDR3: TGTGCCAGCAGTCCCGGGATGGCCGAGCAGTACTTC.

The genes are TRBV6-5 and TRBJ1-4; 9 bases map to TRBD1. V lost 2 bases, J lost 7 bases, and 5 bases stayed unmatched. The V gene's germline CDR1 is MNHEY and CDR2 SVGAGI. This CDR3 is built from 15 residues. The CDR3 sequence: CASSYTGQGGEKLFF. Written as DNA, the CDR3 is TGTGCCAGCAGTTACACGGGACAGGGAGGTGAAAAACTGTTTTTT.

The gene calls are TRBV10-1 and TRBJ2-2; 9 bases agree with TRBD2. This CDR3 region has 14 residues. CDR1 is WNHNN, CDR2 SYGVQD, per germline (reference sequence). The trim removed 0 bases at V and 8 bases at J, leaving 1 base unmatched. This CDR3 is CASSESGLAGELFF. For the CDR3, the DNA is TGCGCCAGCAGTGAGTCGGGACTAGCTGGGGAGCTGTTTTTT.

The chain links TRBV9 to TRBJ2-1, with TRBD2 matching 11 bases. V was clipped by 3 bases and J by 3 bases; unmatched bases: 11. CDR1 is SGDLS, CDR2 YYNGEE, per germline. The CDR3 totals 18 residues. The CDR3 coding sequence is TGTGCCAGCAGCGAGGAGGACCAACTAGCGGGGGTCTACAATGAGCAGTTCTTC. It is translated as CASSEEDQLAGVYNEQFF.

The table lists this clone with a count of one. This sequence joins TRBV9 and TRBJ2-2, with 8 bases fitting TRBD1. Germline V gene lookup returns CDR1 SGDLS and CDR2 YYNGEE. This CDR3 contains 15 residues. J was trimmed by 6 bases and V by 1 base; bases with no gene match: 5. Here the CDR3 reads CASSVTDRASGELFF. DNA of the CDR3: TGTGCCAGCAGCGTAACGGACAGGGCGTCCGGGGAGCTGTTTTTT.

The chain is built from TRBV5-8 and TRBJ2-7; 13 nucleotides agree with TRBD2. Germline CDR1 is SGHTS and CDR2 is YDEGEE. This CDR3 region has 16 residues. V gave up 0 bases and J gave up 2 bases; unmatched junction bases: 2. Here the CDR3 DNA reads TGTGCCAGCAGCTTGGGGACTAGCGGGGGACCCTACGAGCAGTACTTC. Translated, it gives CASSLGTSGGPYEQYF.

This clone was detected only once. The V and J genes are TRBV18 and TRBJ2-3; D is uncertain. Trimming took off 5 bases at V and 4 bases at J, with 10 bases between the two ends. The CDR3 covers 13 residues. Germline V gene sequence: CDR1 KGHSH, CDR2 LQKENI. The CDR3 coding sequence is TGTGCCAGCTCATCCGTGCGCGCAGATACGCAGTATTTT. Amino acid sequence: CASSSVRADTQYF.

The chain couples TRBV30 to TRBJ2-7; D gene ambiguous. Germline V lookup: CDR1 GTSNPN, CDR2 SVGIG (reference sequence). The germline V and J ends were trimmed by 5 bases and 1 base, with 6 bases remaining between them. This CDR3 has 11 amino acids. This CDR3 reads CAWGLSYEQYF. The CDR3 DNA follows: TGTGCCTGGGGGCTTTCCTACGAGCAGTACTTC.

V and J are TRBV7-2 and TRBJ2-3, with D maybe TRBD1 (5 bases). CDR3 length equals 13 residues. With 2 bases removed from V and 4 bases from J, the gap between germline ends came to 7 bases. Germline CDR1 SGHTA, CDR2 FQGNSA. This CDR3 is CASSLQGPDTQYF. DNA of the CDR3: TGTGCCAGCAGCTTACAGGGTCCAGATACGCAGTATTTT.

J is TRBJ2-2 and V is TRBV7-2; TRBD1 matches at 10 bases. With V trimmed by 4 bases and J by 4 bases, 6 bases remained unmatched. This CDR3 region has 16 residues. Per germline, CDR1 SGHTA and CDR2 FQGNSA. The CDR3 here is CASSSGQGSSTGELFF. The CDR3 coding sequence is TGTGCCAGCAGCTCGGGACAGGGGTCCTCCACCGGGGAGCTGTTTTTT.